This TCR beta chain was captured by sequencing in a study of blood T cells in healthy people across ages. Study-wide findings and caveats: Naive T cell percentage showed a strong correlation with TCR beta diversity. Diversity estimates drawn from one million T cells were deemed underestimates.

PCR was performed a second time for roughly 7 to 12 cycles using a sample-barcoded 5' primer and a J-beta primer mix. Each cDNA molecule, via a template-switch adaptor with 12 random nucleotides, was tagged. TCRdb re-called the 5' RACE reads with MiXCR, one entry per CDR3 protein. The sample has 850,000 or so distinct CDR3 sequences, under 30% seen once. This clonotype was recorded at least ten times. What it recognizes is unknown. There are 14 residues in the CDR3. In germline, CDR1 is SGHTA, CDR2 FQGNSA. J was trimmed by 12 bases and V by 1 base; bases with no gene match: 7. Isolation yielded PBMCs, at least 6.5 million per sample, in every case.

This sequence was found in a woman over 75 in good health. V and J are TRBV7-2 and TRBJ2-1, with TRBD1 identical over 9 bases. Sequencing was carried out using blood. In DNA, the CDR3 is TGTGCCAGCAGCTTAGGTGGGACAGGGCTTGGGCAGTTCTTC. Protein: CASSLGGTGLGQFF.